The next 24 T cell receptor beta chains were all read from a single sample in a study of blood T cell repertoires in COVID-19. Only in-frame clones appear in the TCRdb table, and some are missing; sequencing was by immunoSEQ multiplex PCR. The repertoire holds roughly 59,000 clones, with roughly 80% as singletons. The sequencing input was peripheral blood. The origin of the receptors is a human donor in a cohort sampled during active COVID-19.

In this sample, this clone turned up a few times. The chain joins TRBV7-8 to TRBJ1-4, with D perhaps matching TRBD1 (5 bases). The CDR3 contains 15 residues. Looked up from germline, CDR1 is SGHVS and CDR2 is FQNEAQ. The germline V and J ends were trimmed by 6 bases and 4 bases, with 15 bases remaining between them. The CDR3 nucleotides are TGTGCCAGCAGACTAGGCGGGGCCGTTAATGAAAAACTGTTTTTT. The encoded protein is CASRLGGAVNEKLFF.

The chain employs TRBV30 and TRBJ2-7; D might be TRBD1 (5 bases). The germline gives CDR1 GTSNPN, CDR2 SVGIG (reference sequence). The CDR3 has 13 amino acids. Trimming took 3 bases from V and 4 from J, leaving 13 bases between them. The CDR3 sequence: CAWSPGNHYEQYF. CDR3 DNA sequence: TGTGCCTGGAGCCCAGGGAACCATTACGAGCAGTACTTC.

This clone has just a few counts. This sequence joins TRBV7-8 and TRBJ2-7, with 7 bases that match TRBD2. The CDR3 runs 17 residues. With V trimmed by 1 base and J by 2 bases, 11 bases remained unmatched. CDR1 and CDR2 (germline): SGHVS, FQNEAQ. For the CDR3, the DNA is TGTGCCAGCAGCTTAGGGGCTGACGGCGGGAGCCCCTACGAGCAGTACTTC. Encoded protein: CASSLGADGGSPYEQYF.

V gene TRBV29-1 combines with J gene TRBJ2-2, with 9 bases lining up with TRBD1. The V and J ends lost 5 bases and 4 bases, in that order; junction bases with no gene match: 8. The CDR3 consists of 15 residues. Germline CDR1 and CDR2: SQVTM and ANQGSEA. CDR3 amino acids: CSVLPGQGGTGELFF. The CDR3 coding sequence is TGCAGCGTTCTCCCGGGACAGGGAGGCACCGGGGAGCTGTTTTTT.

This clone occurred a few times. The chain recombines TRBV28 with TRBJ1-6; perhaps TRBD1 as D (5 bases). Per the germline V gene, CDR1 is MDHEN and CDR2 is SYDVKM. Trimming cost V 5 bases and J 5 bases, with 13 bases left between them. The CDR3 totals 15 residues. CDR3 sequence (DNA): TGTGCCAGCAGTCCCGGGACTCTTCATAATTCACCCCTCCACTTT. As protein: CASSPGTLHNSPLHF.

This clone showed up just once. The V and J genes are TRBV7-2 and TRBJ2-1; the D gene is possibly TRBD2 (5 bases). The CDR3 runs 15 residues. V shed 5 bases and J shed 1 base, with 12 bases lying between them. In germline, CDR1 is SGHTA, CDR2 FQGNSA. CDR3 loop: CASSQRTGSYNEQFF. CDR3 bases: TGTGCCAGCAGCCAGCGGACGGGGTCCTACAATGAGCAGTTCTTC. The full variable domain, in which reference TRBV7-2 and TRBJ2-1 provide the parts outside the CDR3, is GAGVSQSPSNKVTEKGKDVELRCDPISGHTALYWYRQSLGQGLEFLIYFQGNSAPDKSGLPSDRFSAERTGGSVSTLTIQRTQQEDSAVYLCASSQRTGSYNEQFFGPGTRLTVL.

The chain uses TRBV7-9 and TRBJ2-7; 10 nucleotides match TRBD1. The ends lost 5 bases at V and 6 bases at J; junction bases unmatched: 13. There are 16 residues in the CDR3. Germline CDR1 and CDR2: SEHNR and FQNEAQ (reference sequence). This chain's CDR3 is CASSRTRDRGLSEQYF. CDR3 DNA: TGTGCCAGCAGCCGTACCCGGGACAGGGGATTGTCCGAGCAGTACTTC.

This clone was seen a few times. The chain couples TRBV24-1 to TRBJ2-1, with 7 bases that match TRBD2. The CDR3 has 16 residues. Germline assignment: CDR1 KGHDR and CDR2 SFDVKD. V gave up 1 base and J gave up 8 bases; unmatched junction bases: 10. The CDR3: CATSDLGAGKYDEQFF. The CDR3 DNA reads TGTGCCACCAGTGATTTAGGAGCGGGAAAGTACGATGAGCAGTTCTTC.

This chain joins TRBV3-1 (or the pseudogene TRBV3-2) and TRBJ1-1; TRBD1 is a possible D gene (5 bases). The CDR3 runs to 14 residues. Germline loops: CDR1 LGHDT, CDR2 YNNKEL (reference sequence). Trimming took off 3 bases at V and 7 bases at J, with 15 bases between the two ends. Written as DNA, the CDR3 is TGTGCCAGCAGCCACCGCCAGGGCCACATTGAAGCTTTCTTT. Translation gives CASSHRQGHIEAFF.

The chain combines TRBV15 with TRBJ2-2, with D perhaps TRBD2 (6 bases). The CDR3 sequence is 16 residues long. Germline V gives CDR1 LNHNV, CDR2 YYDKDF (reference sequence). Trimming took 6 bases from V and 2 from J, leaving 16 bases between them. DNA of the CDR3: TGTGCCACCAGTACGGAGGGGATGATTAACACCGGGGAGCTGTTTTTT. Protein product: CATSTEGMINTGELFF.

This sequence joins TRBV5-4 and TRBJ1-6, with D hard to call. CDR1 and CDR2 (germline): SGHNT, YYREEE (reference sequence). The CDR3 has 15 residues. V was trimmed by 1 base and J by 10 bases, leaving 15 bases between them. The CDR3: CASSLPGRGASPLHF. CDR3 coding DNA: TGTGCCAGCAGCTTGCCGGGGAGAGGAGCCTCACCCCTCCACTTT.

This chain connects TRBV27 to TRBJ1-2, with unresolved D. Germline-derived CDR1 and CDR2 are MNHEY and SMNVEV (reference sequence). CDR3 length equals 15 residues. The V end lost 3 bases, the J end lost 5 bases, and 16 bases lay between the germline ends. The CDR3 is CASSFGQNPLYGYTF. The CDR3 DNA is TGTGCCAGCAGTTTTGGGCAGAACCCGCTATATGGCTACACCTTC.

This chain connects TRBV28 to TRBJ2-1; weak D call: TRBD2 (6 bases). Looked up from germline, CDR1 is MDHEN and CDR2 is SYDVKM. Trimming removed 6 bases at V and 7 bases at J, with 22 bases between. This CDR3 spans 16 amino acids. CDR3 in DNA: TGTGCCAGCAGGACTCTTGGAGCGGGTTCCCGGAATGAGCAGTTCTTC. Translated: CASRTLGAGSRNEQFF.

V usage is TRBV30 and J usage is TRBJ2-1; 8 nucleotides align to TRBD2. With 4 bases clipped from V and 7 bases from J, the junction kept 9 bases outside the gene matches. Germline V gene sequence: CDR1 GTSNPN, CDR2 SVGIG (reference sequence). The CDR3 covers 14 residues. The CDR3 DNA reads TGTGCCTGGATGGCTAGCGGGTCATGGAATGAGCAGTTCTTC. Protein product: CAWMASGSWNEQFF.

The CDR3 reads CASSQDRPNSPLHF. CDR3 DNA: TGTGCCAGCAGCCAAGACAGGCCTAATTCACCCCTCCACTTT. This chain links TRBV3-1 (or the pseudogene TRBV3-2) with TRBJ1-6; D is unclear. The V gene lost 0 bases and the J gene lost 6 bases, with 6 bases spanning the gap. The CDR3 is 14 amino acids. Germline loops: CDR1 LGHDT, CDR2 YNNKEL (reference sequence).

The chain joins TRBV5-4 to TRBJ2-7; D remains unclear. Germline values: CDR1 SGHNT, CDR2 YYREEE (reference sequence). The CDR3 loop spans 12 amino acids. Between the trimmed V and J ends, which lost 4 bases and 0 bases, there was a span of 5 bases. The CDR3 region is CASSGSSYEQYF. The CDR3 DNA is TGTGCCAGCAGCGGTAGCTCCTACGAGCAGTACTTC.

The CDR3 DNA reads TGTGCCAGCAGCCAATTATTTGGAGCAAACAGGGAAGCTTTCTTT. It encodes CASSQLFGANREAFF. The V gene is TRBV16, the J gene TRBJ1-1; tentative D call: TRBD1 (5 bases). V lost 1 base to trimming and J lost 8 bases, with 17 bases between them. Germline V gene sequence: CDR1 KGHSY, CDR2 FQNENV. The CDR3 has 15 residues.

The rearrangement joins TRBV11-2 to TRBJ2-7, with 12 nucleotides matching TRBD2. Germline CDR1 is SGHAT and CDR2 is FQNNGV. Losses at the gene ends were 5 bases for V and 2 bases for J; bases not matched to a gene: 4. The CDR3 extends over 15 amino acids. CDR3 loop: CASSIGLAGPYEQYF. The CDR3 DNA follows: TGTGCCAGCAGCATCGGACTAGCGGGACCCTACGAGCAGTACTTC.

This clone came up a few times. The chain uses TRBV2 and TRBJ1-3; possible D gene TRBD1, 5 bases. This CDR3 spans 14 amino acids. Trimming removed 2 bases from V and 9 bases from J, with 14 bases in between. Germline CDR1 is SNHLY and CDR2 is FYNNEI. CDR3 residues: CASSERSQGLTIYF. For the CDR3, the DNA is TGTGCCAGCAGTGAAAGGTCCCAGGGACTCACCATATATTTT.

This chain joins TRBV27 and TRBJ1-1, with a possible D match to TRBD1 (5 bases). Trimming stripped 6 bases from V and 3 bases from J, with 17 bases between. Germline lookup yields CDR1 MNHEY and CDR2 SMNVEV (reference sequence). This CDR3 comprises 15 residues. The CDR3 here is CASRALRGMDTEAFF. For the CDR3, the DNA is TGTGCCAGCAGGGCTCTAAGGGGAATGGACACTGAAGCTTTCTTT.

The chain carries TRBV5-1 and TRBJ2-5; 8 bases are shared with TRBD2. CDR1 and CDR2 from the germline V gene are SGHRS and YFSETQ. With 2 bases clipped from V and 5 bases from J, the junction kept 5 bases outside the gene matches. This CDR3 has 14 residues. CDR3 loop: CASSLRPSGETQYF. DNA for the CDR3: TGCGCCAGCAGCTTACGTCCTAGCGGGGAGACCCAGTACTTC.

This clone was observed a handful of times. The rearrangement uses TRBV5-1 and TRBJ1-2; 8 positions match TRBD1. This CDR3 spans 14 amino acids. Germline assignment: CDR1 SGHRS and CDR2 YFSETQ. Trimming cost V 3 bases and J 2 bases; bases outside gene matches: 3. The CDR3 region has the DNA TGCGCCAGCAGCTCCGGACAGGGAAACTATGGCTACACCTTC. Protein sequence: CASSSGQGNYGYTF. Looking up the rest from reference TRBV5-1 and TRBJ1-2 gives the full variable domain: KAGVTQTPRYLIKTRGQQVTLSCSPISGHRSVSWYQQTPGQGLQFLFEYFSETQRNKGNFPGRFSGRQFSNSRSEMNVSTLELGDSALYLCASSSGQGNYGYTFGSGTRLTVV.

The chain couples TRBV13 to TRBJ1-5; D remains ambiguous. Between the trimmed V and J ends, which lost 5 bases and 5 bases, there was a span of 7 bases. The CDR3 loop spans 12 amino acids. CDR1 is PRHDT, CDR2 FYEKMQ, per germline (reference sequence). This CDR3 reads CASSQADQPQHF. The DNA of the CDR3 is TGTGCCAGCAGCCAAGCGGATCAGCCCCAGCATTTT.

Only one count was recorded for this clone. V is TRBV7-8 and J is TRBJ2-1; 8 bases agree with TRBD2. The CDR3 is 18 amino acids. V was pared by 5 bases and J by 0 bases, with 12 bases of the junction left unmatched. The germline CDR1 and CDR2 sequences are SGHVS and FQNEAQ. The CDR3 DNA reads TGTGCCAGCAGCCCCCGCCGACTAGCGAAGAACTCCTACAATGAGCAGTTCTTC. It translates to CASSPRRLAKNSYNEQFF. The variable domain in full, completed from reference TRBV7-8 and TRBJ2-1, reads GAGVSQSPRYKVAKRGQDVALRCDPISGHVSLFWYQQALGQGPEFLTYFQNEAQLDKSGLPSDRFFAERPEGSVSTLKIQRTQQEDSAVYLCASSPRRLAKNSYNEQFFGPGTRLTVL.